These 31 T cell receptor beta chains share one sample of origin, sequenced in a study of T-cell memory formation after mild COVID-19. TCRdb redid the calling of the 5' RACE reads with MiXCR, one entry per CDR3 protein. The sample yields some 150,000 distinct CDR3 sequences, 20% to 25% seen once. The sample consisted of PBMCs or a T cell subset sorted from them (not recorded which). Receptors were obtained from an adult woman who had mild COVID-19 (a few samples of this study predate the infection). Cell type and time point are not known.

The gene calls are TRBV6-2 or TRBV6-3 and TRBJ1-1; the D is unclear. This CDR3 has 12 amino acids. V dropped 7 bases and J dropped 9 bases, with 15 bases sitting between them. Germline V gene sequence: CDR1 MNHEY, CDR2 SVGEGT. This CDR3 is CASTPQRGQAFF. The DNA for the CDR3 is TGTGCCAGCACCCCTCAACGAGGGCAAGCTTTCTTT.

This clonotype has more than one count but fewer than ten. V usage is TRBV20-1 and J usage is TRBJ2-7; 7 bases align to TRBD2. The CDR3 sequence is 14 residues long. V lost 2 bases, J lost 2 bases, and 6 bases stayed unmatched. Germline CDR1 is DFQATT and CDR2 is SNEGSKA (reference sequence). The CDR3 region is CSARMRERPYEQYF. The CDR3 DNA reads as TGCAGTGCTAGAATGCGGGAGCGACCCTACGAGCAGTACTTC.

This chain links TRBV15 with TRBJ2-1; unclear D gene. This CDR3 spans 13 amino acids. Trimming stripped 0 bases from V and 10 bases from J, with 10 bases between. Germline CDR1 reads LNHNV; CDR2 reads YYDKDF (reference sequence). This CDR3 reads CATSRESVGEQFF. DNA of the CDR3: TGTGCCACCAGCAGAGAGTCGGTAGGGGAGCAGTTCTTC. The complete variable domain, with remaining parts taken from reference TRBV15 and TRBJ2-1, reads DAMVIQNPRYQVTQFGKPVTLSCSQTLNHNVMYWYQQKSSQAPKLLFHYYDKDFNNEADTPDNFQSRRPNTSFCFLDIRSPGLGDTAMYLCATSRESVGEQFFGPGTRLTVL.

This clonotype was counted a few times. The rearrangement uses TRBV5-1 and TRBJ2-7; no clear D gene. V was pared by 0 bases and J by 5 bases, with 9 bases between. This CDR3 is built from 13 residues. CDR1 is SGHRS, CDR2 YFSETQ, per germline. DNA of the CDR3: TGCGCCAGCAGCTTGGTGGGAAGTCACGAGCAGTACTTC. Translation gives CASSLVGSHEQYF.

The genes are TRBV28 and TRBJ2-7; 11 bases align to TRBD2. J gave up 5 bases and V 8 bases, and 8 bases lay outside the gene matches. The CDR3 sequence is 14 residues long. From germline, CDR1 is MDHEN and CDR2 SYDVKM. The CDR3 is CASSISGRADEQYF. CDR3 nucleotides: TGTGCCAGCTCGATTAGCGGGAGGGCCGACGAGCAGTACTTC.

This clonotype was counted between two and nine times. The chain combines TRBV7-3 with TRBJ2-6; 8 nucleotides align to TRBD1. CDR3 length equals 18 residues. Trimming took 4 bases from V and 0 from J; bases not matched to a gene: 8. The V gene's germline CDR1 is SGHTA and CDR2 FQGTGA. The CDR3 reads CASSSPGQASSGANVLTF. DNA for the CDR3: TGTGCCAGCAGCTCTCCGGGACAGGCCTCCTCTGGGGCCAACGTCCTGACTTTC.

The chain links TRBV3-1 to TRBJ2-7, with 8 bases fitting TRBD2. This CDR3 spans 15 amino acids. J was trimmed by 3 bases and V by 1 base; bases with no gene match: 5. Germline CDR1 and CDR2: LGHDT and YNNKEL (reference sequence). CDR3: CASSQVLADLYEQYF. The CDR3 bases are TGTGCCAGCAGCCAAGTACTAGCGGATCTCTACGAGCAGTACTTC.

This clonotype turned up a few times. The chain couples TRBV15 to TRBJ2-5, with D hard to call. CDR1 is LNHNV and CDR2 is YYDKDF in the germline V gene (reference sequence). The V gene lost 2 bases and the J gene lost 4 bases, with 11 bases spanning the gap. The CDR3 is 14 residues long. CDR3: CATSRLEVGETQYF. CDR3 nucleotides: TGTGCCACCAGCAGATTAGAGGTGGGAGAGACCCAGTACTTC.

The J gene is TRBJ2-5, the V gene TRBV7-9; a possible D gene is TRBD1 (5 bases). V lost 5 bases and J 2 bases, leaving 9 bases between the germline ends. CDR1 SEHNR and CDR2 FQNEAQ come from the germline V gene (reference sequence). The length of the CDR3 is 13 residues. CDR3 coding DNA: TGTGCCAGCAGCCATCAGGGACAAGAGACCCAGTACTTC. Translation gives CASSHQGQETQYF.

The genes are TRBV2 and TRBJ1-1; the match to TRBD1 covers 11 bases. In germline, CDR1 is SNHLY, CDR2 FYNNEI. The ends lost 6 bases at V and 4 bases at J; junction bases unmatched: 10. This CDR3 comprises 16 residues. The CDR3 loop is CASSILPGTGGTEAFF. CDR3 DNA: TGTGCCAGCAGCATACTCCCCGGGACAGGGGGCACTGAAGCTTTCTTT.

Here the CDR3 reads CASSLARGEGNTEAFF. CDR3 nucleotides: TGTGCCAGCAGCTTAGCCCGGGGGGAGGGGAACACTGAAGCTTTCTTT. The chain has TRBV11-2 and TRBJ1-1, with a possible D match to TRBD1 (5 bases). Germline V gene lookup returns CDR1 SGHAT and CDR2 FQNNGV. The length of the CDR3 is 16 residues. V was cut by 1 base and J by 1 base, with 13 bases left in between.

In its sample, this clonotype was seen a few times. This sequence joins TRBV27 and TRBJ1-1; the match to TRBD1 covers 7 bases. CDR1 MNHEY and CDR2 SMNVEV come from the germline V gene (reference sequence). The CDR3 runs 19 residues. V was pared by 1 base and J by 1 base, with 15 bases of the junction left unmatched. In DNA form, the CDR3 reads TGTGCCAGCAGTTTATGGCCCCCAGGGGGGCTAGAACCGAACACTGAAGCTTTCTTT. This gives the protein CASSLWPPGGLEPNTEAFF.

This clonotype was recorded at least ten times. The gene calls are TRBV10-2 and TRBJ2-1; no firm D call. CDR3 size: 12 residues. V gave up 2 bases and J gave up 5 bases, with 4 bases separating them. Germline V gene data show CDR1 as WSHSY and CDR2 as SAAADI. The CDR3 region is CASSELNNEQFF. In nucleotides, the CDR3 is TGCGCCAGCAGTGAGCTCAACAATGAGCAGTTCTTC.

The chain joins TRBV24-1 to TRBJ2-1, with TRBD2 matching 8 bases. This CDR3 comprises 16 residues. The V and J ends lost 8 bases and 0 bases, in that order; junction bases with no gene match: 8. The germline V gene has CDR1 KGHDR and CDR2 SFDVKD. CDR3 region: CATNSGRASSYNEQFF. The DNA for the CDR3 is TGTGCCACCAACAGCGGGAGAGCCAGCTCCTACAATGAGCAGTTCTTC.

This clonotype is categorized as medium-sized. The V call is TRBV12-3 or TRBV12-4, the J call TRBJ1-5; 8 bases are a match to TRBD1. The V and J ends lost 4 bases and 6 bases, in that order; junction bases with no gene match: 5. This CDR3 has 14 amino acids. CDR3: CASSSDRAGQPQHF. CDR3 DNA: TGTGCCAGCAGTTCGGACAGGGCGGGTCAGCCCCAGCATTTT.

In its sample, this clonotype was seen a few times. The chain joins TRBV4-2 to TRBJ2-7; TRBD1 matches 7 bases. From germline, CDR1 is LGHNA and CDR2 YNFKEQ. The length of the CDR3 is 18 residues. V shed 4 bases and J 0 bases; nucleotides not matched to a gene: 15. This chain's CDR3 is CASSPRPTGPANSYEQYF. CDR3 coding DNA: TGTGCCAGCAGCCCCCGACCGACAGGGCCGGCGAACTCCTACGAGCAGTACTTC.

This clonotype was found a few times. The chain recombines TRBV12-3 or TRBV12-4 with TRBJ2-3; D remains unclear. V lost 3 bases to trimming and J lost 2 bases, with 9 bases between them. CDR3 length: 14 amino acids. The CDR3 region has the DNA TGTGCCAGCAGTTTCTCTAGACACACAGATACGCAGTATTTT. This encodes CASSFSRHTDTQYF.

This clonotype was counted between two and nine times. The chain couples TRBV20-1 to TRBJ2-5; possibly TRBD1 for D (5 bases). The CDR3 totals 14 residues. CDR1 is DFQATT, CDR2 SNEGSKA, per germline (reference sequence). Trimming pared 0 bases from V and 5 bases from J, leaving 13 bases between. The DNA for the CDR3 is TGCAGTGCTAGAGATAGAGACAGCTGGGAGACCCAGTACTTC. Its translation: CSARDRDSWETQYF.

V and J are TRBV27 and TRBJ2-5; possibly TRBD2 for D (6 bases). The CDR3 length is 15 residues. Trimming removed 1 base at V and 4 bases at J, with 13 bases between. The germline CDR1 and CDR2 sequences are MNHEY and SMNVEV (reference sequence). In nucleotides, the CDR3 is TGTGCCAGCAGTTTATACCTAACTAGCTCAGAGACCCAGTACTTC. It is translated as CASSLYLTSSETQYF.

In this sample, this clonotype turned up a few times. CDR3 DNA sequence: TGTGCCAGCAGTGACAGGGGTGGAGACGAGCAGTACTTC. This gives the protein CASSDRGGDEQYF. V usage is TRBV7-9 and J usage is TRBJ2-7; 8 bases are shared with TRBD1. Germline V gene lookup returns CDR1 SEHNR and CDR2 FQNEAQ (reference sequence). V shed 6 bases, J shed 5 bases, and the junction held 6 bases outside the gene matches. The CDR3 totals 13 residues. The full variable domain, its missing parts supplied by reference TRBV7-9 and TRBJ2-7, is DTGVSQNPRHKITKRGQNVTFRCDPISEHNRLYWYRQTLGQGPEFLTYFQNEAQLEKSRLLSDRFSAERPKGSFSTLEIQRTEQGDSAMYLCASSDRGGDEQYFGPGTRLTVT.

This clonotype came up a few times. CDR3 sequence (DNA): TGTGCCAGCAGTTCTTTCACCGGACTAGCGGGAGACGAGCAGTACTTC. Its translation is CASSSFTGLAGDEQYF. V and J are TRBV12-3 or TRBV12-4 and TRBJ2-7; 13 bases agree with TRBD2. This CDR3 region has 16 residues. The trim removed 4 bases at V and 5 bases at J, leaving 8 bases unmatched.

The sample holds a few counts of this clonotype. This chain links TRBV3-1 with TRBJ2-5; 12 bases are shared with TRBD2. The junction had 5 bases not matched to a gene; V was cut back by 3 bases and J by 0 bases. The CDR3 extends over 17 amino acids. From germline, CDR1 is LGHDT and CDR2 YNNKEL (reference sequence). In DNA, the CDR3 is TGTGCCAGCAGCCATGCACGACTAGCGGGGGACCAAGAGACCCAGTACTTC. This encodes CASSHARLAGDQETQYF.

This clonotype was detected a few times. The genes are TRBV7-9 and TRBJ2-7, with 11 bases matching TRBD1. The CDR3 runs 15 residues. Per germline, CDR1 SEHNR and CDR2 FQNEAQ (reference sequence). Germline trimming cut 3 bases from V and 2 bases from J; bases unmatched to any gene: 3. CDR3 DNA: TGTGCCAGCAGCTTTCCGGGACAGGGGGCCTACGAGCAGTACTTC. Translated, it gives CASSFPGQGAYEQYF. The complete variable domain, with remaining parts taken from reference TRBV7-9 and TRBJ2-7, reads DTGVSQNPRHKITKRGQNVTFRCDPISEHNRLYWYRQTLGQGPEFLTYFQNEAQLEKSRLLSDRFSAERPKGSFSTLEIQRTEQGDSAMYLCASSFPGQGAYEQYFGPGTRLTVT.

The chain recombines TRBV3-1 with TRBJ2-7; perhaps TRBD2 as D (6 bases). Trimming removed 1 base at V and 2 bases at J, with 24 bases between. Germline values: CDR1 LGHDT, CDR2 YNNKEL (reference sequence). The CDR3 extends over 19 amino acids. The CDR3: CASSQVALGEAPLPYEQYF. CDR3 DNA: TGTGCCAGCAGCCAAGTCGCCCTGGGGGAGGCCCCACTACCCTACGAGCAGTACTTC.

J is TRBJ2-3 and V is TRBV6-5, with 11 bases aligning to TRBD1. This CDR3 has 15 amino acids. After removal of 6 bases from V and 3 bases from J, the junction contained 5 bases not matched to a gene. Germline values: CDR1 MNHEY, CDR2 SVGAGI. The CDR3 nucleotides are TGTGCCAGCAGCCCGGGACAGGGGGAAACAGATACGCAGTATTTT. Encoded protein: CASSPGQGETDTQYF.

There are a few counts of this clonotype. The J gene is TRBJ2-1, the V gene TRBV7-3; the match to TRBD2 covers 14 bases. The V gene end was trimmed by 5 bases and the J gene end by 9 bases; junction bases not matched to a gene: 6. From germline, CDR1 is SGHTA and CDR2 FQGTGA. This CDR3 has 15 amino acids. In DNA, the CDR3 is TGTGCCAGCAGCGCGGGACTAGCGGGAGCTGGTGAGCAGTTCTTC. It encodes CASSAGLAGAGEQFF.

In DNA, the CDR3 is TGCGCCAGCAGCTTGGCGTTAGCGGGAGAACGCTACAATGAGCAGTTCTTC. It codes for CASSLALAGERYNEQFF. The chain uses TRBV5-1 and TRBJ2-1, with 9 bases fitting TRBD2. CDR3 size: 17 residues. Per germline, CDR1 SGHRS and CDR2 YFSETQ. V lost 0 bases and J lost 3; bases outside the gene matches: 7.

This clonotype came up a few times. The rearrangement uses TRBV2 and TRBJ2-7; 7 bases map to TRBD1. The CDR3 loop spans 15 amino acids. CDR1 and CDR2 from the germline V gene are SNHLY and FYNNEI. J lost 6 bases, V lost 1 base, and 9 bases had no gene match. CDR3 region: CASSEEQGTYSEQYF. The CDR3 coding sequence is TGTGCCAGCAGTGAAGAACAGGGGACCTACTCCGAGCAGTACTTC.

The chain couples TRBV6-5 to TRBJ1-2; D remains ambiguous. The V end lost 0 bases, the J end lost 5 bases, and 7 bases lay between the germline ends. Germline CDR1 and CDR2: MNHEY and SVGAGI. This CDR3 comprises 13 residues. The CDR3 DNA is TGTGCCAGCAGTTACTCGTCCCTGTATGGCTACACCTTC. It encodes CASSYSSLYGYTF.

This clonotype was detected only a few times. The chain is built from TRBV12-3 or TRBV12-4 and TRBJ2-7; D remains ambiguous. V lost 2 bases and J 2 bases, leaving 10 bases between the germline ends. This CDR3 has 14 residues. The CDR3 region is CASSLQAPAYEQYF. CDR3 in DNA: TGTGCCAGCAGTTTACAGGCACCCGCCTACGAGCAGTACTTC.

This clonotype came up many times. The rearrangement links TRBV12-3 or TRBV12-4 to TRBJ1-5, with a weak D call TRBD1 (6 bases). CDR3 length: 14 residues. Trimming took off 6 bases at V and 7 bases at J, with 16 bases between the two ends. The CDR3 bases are TGTGCCAGCAGCCAGACAGGCTGGGGACAGCCCCAGCATTTT. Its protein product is CASSQTGWGQPQHF.